This is a list of T cell receptor beta chains from one sample in a study of blood T cell repertoires in COVID-19. The data were produced by immunoSEQ multiplex PCR, yet TCRdb's version contains in-frame clones alone and is incomplete. The data contain approximately 100,000 clones, more than 75% of them seen just once; the ten biggest clones take up under 14%. What was sequenced was peripheral blood. The receptors stem from a woman aged 30 to 39 with acute or convalescent COVID-19. The CDR3 runs from the conserved cysteine through the conserved F or W. A D gene is named only where the DNA matches it firmly. The size entry is marked missing in some rows and otherwise reads once, few, many or a size class.

abundance	j_gene	d_gene	v_gene	CDR3nt	CDR3aa
-	TRBJ2-7	-	TRBV6-1	TGTGCCAGCAGTGAATTTGGCAGGGCTTACGAGCAGTACTTC	CASSEFGRAYEQYF
-	TRBJ2-3	TRBD2	TRBV5-1	TGCGCCAGCAGCTTGGCCGGGACTAGTGCAGATACGCAGTATTTT	CASSLAGTSADTQYF
-	TRBJ2-2	TRBD1	TRBV2	TGTGCCAGCAGTGTTAAACAGGGGAGCACCGGGGAGCTGTTTTTT	CASSVKQGSTGELFF
-	TRBJ2-7	-	TRBV28	TGTGCCAGCAGTTTACAGGGAGGATTCTACGAGCAGTACTTC	CASSLQGGFYEQYF
-	TRBJ1-2	TRBD1	TRBV29-1	TGCAGCGTTGGGACAGGGGTCGGTGGCTACACCTTC	CSVGTGVGGYTF
-	TRBJ1-4	-	TRBV6-6	TGTGCCACCATGGACCGAGGGGGACGTGAAAAACTGTTTTTT	CATMDRGGREKLFF
-	TRBJ2-2	-	TRBV5-1	TGCGCCAGCAGCCTAGGGGACCGCGCGGGATCCGGGGAGCTGTTTTTT	CASSLGDRAGSGELFF
once	TRBJ2-3	TRBD2	TRBV3-1/TRBV3-2	TGTGCCAGCTCGGGAGGGGCCGGGAATACGCAGTATTTT	CASSGGAGNTQYF
-	TRBJ1-1	TRBD1	TRBV27	TGTGCCAGCGGGGGACAGGGTGGCACTGAAGCTTTCTTT	CASGGQGGTEAFF
-	TRBJ2-7	TRBD1	TRBV27	TGTGCCAGCAGTTCCCCGGCCGGGGGACAGGGCTACGAGCAGTACTTC	CASSSPAGGQGYEQYF
-	TRBJ1-1	-	TRBV7-9	TGTGCCAGCAGCAACCCCCCCGGACAAATGAACACTGAAGCTTTCTTT	CASSNPPGQMNTEAFF
few	TRBJ2-3	-	TRBV3-1/TRBV3-2	TGTGCCAGCAGCCAAGTCAGTTCACCAGATACGCAGTATTTT	CASSQVSSPDTQYF
-	TRBJ1-3	-	TRBV5-1	TGCGCCAGCAGCTTGCTTCAGGGTCACAGTGGAAACACCATATATTTT	CASSLLQGHSGNTIYF
-	TRBJ1-2	-	TRBV20-1	TGCAGTGCTAGTTCCCCAGGGGCCTTTTTAAACTATGGCTACACCTTC	CSASSPGAFLNYGYTF
-	TRBJ2-1	-	TRBV7-9	TGTGCCAGCAGCTTTGGGAGTGGATACAATGAGCAGTTCTTC	CASSFGSGYNEQFF
-	TRBJ2-3	-	TRBV5-1	TGCGCCAGCAGCACCCAGGGAAGCACAGATACGCAGTATTTT	CASSTQGSTDTQYF
-	TRBJ1-2	-	TRBV30	TGTGCCTGGCTCCGGGGTGGAGGCTACACCTTC	CAWLRGGGYTF
-	TRBJ1-4	TRBD1	TRBV6-5	TGTGCCAGCAGGAGGACAGGGGTGCGGGAAAAACTGTTTTTT	CASRRTGVREKLFF
-	TRBJ1-2	TRBD1	TRBV28	TGTGCCAGCAGCTCAGGGGGCTTTGGTGGCTACACCTTC	CASSSGGFGGYTF
-	TRBJ2-3	TRBD1	TRBV7-9	TGTGCCAGCAGCACAGGGACAGCCTCAGATACGCAGTATTTT	CASSTGTASDTQYF
-	TRBJ2-7	TRBD1	TRBV28	TGTGCCTGTCAAGGACAGGTGATCTACGAGCAGTACTTC	CACQGQVIYEQYF
few	TRBJ2-1	-	TRBV4-1	TGCGCCAGCAGCCAAGAAGGGCAGCGAGGGAATGAGCAGTTCTTC	CASSQEGQRGNEQFF
-	TRBJ1-6	-	TRBV6-5	TGTGCCAGCAGTTACTCGGCAGGTGTTAATTCACCCCTCCACTTT	CASSYSAGVNSPLHF
-	TRBJ1-2	-	TRBV5-4	TGTGCCAGCACCCTGTATGGGGCCAACTATGGCTACACCTTC	CASTLYGANYGYTF
-	TRBJ2-7	-	TRBV2	TGTGCCAGCAGTGTGAGGAACGAGCAGTACTTC	CASSVRNEQYF
-	TRBJ2-7	TRBD1	TRBV3-1/TRBV3-2	TGTGCCAGCAGCCAAGATTGGGGGACAGGGGGAAGAGAGCAGTACTTC	CASSQDWGTGGREQYF
once	TRBJ1-3	-	TRBV7-2	TGTGCCAGCAGTTACTCTAGAAACACCATATATTTT	CASSYSRNTIYF
-	TRBJ2-7	TRBD2	TRBV7-2	TGTGCCAGCAGCGTCGGGGGAGGGCCGGGGGAGCAGTACTTC	CASSVGGGPGEQYF
-	TRBJ1-2	-	TRBV29-1	TGCAGCGTTGAAGGACAGATCGGAAGCTACACCTTC	CSVEGQIGSYTF
-	TRBJ1-2	TRBD1	TRBV27	TGTGCCAGCAGTCCGCGCGGGGCAGGGGGATCCGACACCTTC	CASSPRGAGGSDTF
-	TRBJ1-1	TRBD1	TRBV11-2	TGTGCCAGCAGCTTCCGGCAGGGGGCTTTGAACACTGAAGCTTTCTTT	CASSFRQGALNTEAFF
-	TRBJ1-6	-	TRBV19	TGTGCCAGTAGTACCTACAGGGTTAATTCACCCCTCCACTTT	CASSTYRVNSPLHF
-	TRBJ2-7	TRBD1	TRBV27	TGTGCCAGCAGTTTTAGGGGGCAGCTCGAGCAGTACTTC	CASSFRGQLEQYF
many	TRBJ2-3	-	TRBV6-5	TGTGCCAGCAGTTACTCGGGTCTTGGCGGAGATACGCAGTATTTT	CASSYSGLGGDTQYF
-	TRBJ2-7	TRBD1	TRBV7-2	TGTGCCAGCAGCCAAGGGACAGAGAGGCGCCAGTACTTC	CASSQGTERRQYF
-	TRBJ1-1	-	TRBV20-1	TGCAGTGCTACGCCGGGGACTGAAGCTTTCTTT	CSATPGTEAFF
-	TRBJ1-5	TRBD1	TRBV19	TGTGCCAGTAGTAGACAGGGGGCCCGCAATCAGCCCCAGCATTTT	CASSRQGARNQPQHF
-	TRBJ1-2	-	TRBV12-3/TRBV12-4	TGTGCCAGCAGTTTGGGGGGGTTTGGCTACACCTTC	CASSLGGFGYTF
once	TRBJ2-7	-	TRBV19	TGTGCCAGTAGTATGGCCCAGGGGCACTACGAGCAGTACTTC	CASSMAQGHYEQYF
-	TRBJ2-3	TRBD2	TRBV9	TGTGCCAGCAGTGAAGCGGGGGAGTTCGGGGATACGCAGTATTTT	CASSEAGEFGDTQYF
few	TRBJ1-5	TRBD1	TRBV6-5	TGTGCCAGTTCGGACAGGGGGCATGGTCAGCCCCAGCATTTT	CASSDRGHGQPQHF